This entry lists 30 T cell receptor beta chains sequenced from one sample in a study of tumor-infiltrating lymphocytes in primary liver carcinoma (TCRdb year 2017). Reads for this sample came from an Illumina HiSeq 2500. A constant-region primer and ProtoScript II reverse transcriptase were used to reverse-transcribe TCRbeta-specific cDNA from 500 ng total RNA. Construction of the TCRbeta libraries relied on three nested rounds of multiplex PCR, following a slightly modified ARM-PCR procedure. Each of the first two PCR rounds ran for approximately 10 cycles using multiplex TRBV1-TRBV30 forward primers together with a Cbeta reverse primer. TCRdb reprocessed the public reads (quality trimming at Q25 with fastp, clone calling with MiXCR) and kept in-frame beta chains. Rows with a matching CDR3 protein are joined into one entry that keeps the most common DNA and genes. Here the sample has almost 200,000 distinct CDR3 sequences; 65% occur a single time. Jointly, the top ten make up approximately 7% of the sample.

Blood RNA was extracted from unsorted whole blood using TRIzol reagent, and germline DNA was obtained with the DNeasy Blood & Tissue kit. Sample: peripheral blood. All receptors come from a woman aged 60-75 years with primary liver carcinoma and hepatitis B virus infection.

Worth noting for this clonotype: Given a much more abundant clone one base away, this may be a read error. J is TRBJ2-1 and V is TRBV5-4; 8 bases are shared with TRBD2. With 1 base clipped from V and 9 bases from J, the junction kept 9 bases outside the gene matches. Looked up from germline, CDR1 is SGHNT and CDR2 is YYREEE (reference sequence). The CDR3 runs 15 residues. The CDR3 region is CASSLNSGTDSEQFF. CDR3 in DNA: TGTGCCAGCAGCTTGAATAGCGGGACGGATAGTGAGCAGTTCTTC.

Turning to this clonotype: One end of the junction is discordant with germline, which a read error may explain. The V gene is TRBV11-1, the J gene TRBJ2-5; 10 nucleotides align to TRBD1. CDR3 length: 18 amino acids. In germline, CDR1 is SGHAT, CDR2 FQDESV (reference sequence). CDR3 sequence (DNA): TGTGTCAGCAGCTCCCGGGACAGGGGTTTTGGATTACAAGAGACTCAGTATTTC. As protein: CVSSSRDRGFGLQETQYF.

Here the CDR3 reads CARSLFRGKAWYEQYF. DNA for the CDR3: TGTGCCAGGAGCCTCTTCCGCGGGAAGGCCTGGTACGAGCAGTACTTC. J is TRBJ2-7 and V is TRBV11-2; a possible D gene is TRBD2 (6 bases). Germline CDR1 SGHAT, CDR2 FQNNGV. Between the trimmed V and J ends, which lost 9 bases and 4 bases, there was a span of 25 bases. This CDR3 is built from 16 residues. The whole variable domain, remainder taken from reference TRBV11-2 and TRBJ2-7, is EAGVAQSPRYKIIEKRQSVAFWCNPISGHATLYWYQQILGQGPKLLIQFQNNGVVDDSQLPKDRFSAERLKGVDSTLKIQPAKLEDSAVYLCARSLFRGKAWYEQYFGPGTRLTVT.

As for this clonotype: One junction end does not reproduce the germline sequence, and a read error may be involved. The chain couples TRBV11-1 to TRBJ2-7; TRBD2 matches 9 bases. Germline CDR1 and CDR2: SGHAT and FQDESV (reference sequence). The CDR3 is 15 amino acids. The CDR3 bases are TGTGCCAGTAGCTCACCATTAGCGGGAGCCTACGAGCACTACTTC. Translation: CASSSPLAGAYEHYF.

V and J are TRBV21-1 and TRBJ2-3; TRBD2 is the table's D call and was not checked against the DNA. TRBV21-1 is a pseudogene locus. The CDR3 covers 15 residues. The CDR3 is CASSKVSSGADTQYF. For the CDR3, the DNA is TGTGCCAGCAGCAAAGTGTCTAGCGGGGCAGATACGCAGTATTTT.

The chain couples TRBV20-1 to TRBJ2-3, with 10 bases lining up with TRBD2. This CDR3 is 16 amino acids long. V was pared by 3 bases and J by 3 bases, with 9 bases of the junction left unmatched. Germline loops: CDR1 DFQATT, CDR2 SNEGSKA (reference sequence). CDR3 residues: CSASMASGRRTDTQYF. The CDR3 DNA is TGCAGTGCTAGTATGGCTAGCGGGAGAAGAACAGATACGCAGTATTTT.

The chain has TRBV28 and TRBJ2-2; 10 bases map to TRBD1. Germline lookup yields CDR1 MDHEN and CDR2 SYDVKM. The CDR3 length is 14 residues. V was pared by 7 bases and J by 9 bases, with 8 bases of the junction left unmatched. The CDR3 here is CASTPGQGFRELFF. CDR3 bases: TGTGCCAGCACTCCGGGACAGGGGTTCCGGGAGCTGTTTTTT.

This clonotype has just a few counts. The rearrangement joins TRBV7-9 to TRBJ2-3; TRBD2 matches 9 bases. From germline, CDR1 is SEHNR and CDR2 FQNEAQ (reference sequence). This CDR3 region has 17 residues. Losses at the gene ends were 1 base for V and 1 base for J; bases not matched to a gene: 6. The CDR3 region is CASSLGRASGGTDTQYF. DNA for the CDR3: TGTGCCAGCAGCTTAGGTAGGGCTAGCGGGGGCACAGATACGCAGTATTTT.

There are many counts of this clonotype. This rearrangement joins TRBV6-2 or TRBV6-3 to TRBJ2-7; a possible D gene is TRBD2 (5 bases). Trimming removed 6 bases at V and 8 bases at J, with 11 bases between. The CDR3 spans 11 residues. CDR1 is MNHEY, CDR2 SVGEGT, per germline. For the CDR3, the DNA is TGTGCCAGCAGAACAGAGGGTAAGCAGTACTTC. Encoded protein: CASRTEGKQYF.

This clonotype was picked up a small number of times. V gene TRBV5-1 combines with J gene TRBJ2-7; 16 bases line up with TRBD2. Germline V gene sequence: CDR1 SGHRS, CDR2 YFSETQ. J was trimmed by 3 bases and V by 4 bases; bases with no gene match: 7. The CDR3 runs 17 residues. Here the CDR3 reads CASSPGLAGGSLYEQYF. DNA of the CDR3: TGCGCCAGCAGCCCGGGACTAGCGGGAGGGTCCCTCTACGAGCAGTACTTC. Based on the CDR3 plus reference TRBV5-1 and TRBJ2-7, the full variable domain is KAGVTQTPRYLIKTRGQQVTLSCSPISGHRSVSWYQQTPGQGLQFLFEYFSETQRNKGNFPGRFSGRQFSNSRSEMNVSTLELGDSALYLCASSPGLAGGSLYEQYFGPGTRLTVT.

In regard to this clonotype: Given a much more abundant clone one base away, this may be a read error. The rearrangement uses TRBV6-5 and TRBJ1-2; 8 bases line up with TRBD1. Per germline, CDR1 MNHEY and CDR2 SVGAGI. This CDR3 has 16 amino acids. The V segment lost 6 bases and the J segment 7 bases; nucleotides outside the gene matches: 16. CDR3 nucleotides: TGTGCCAGCAGGCGTGGACAGGGCGCTTCCATGAGTGGCTACACCTTC. Translation gives CASRRGQGASMSGYTF.

V and J are TRBV21-1 and TRBJ1-4; the table assigns TRBD1, which was not confirmed against the DNA. TRBV21-1 represents a pseudogene. The CDR3 is 19 residues long. The CDR3 DNA reads TGTACCAGCAGCAAAGAAGAAGGAGAGGAGACAGGATCTAATGAAAAACTGTTTTTT. Its translation is CTSSKEEGEETGSNEKLFF.

Regarding this clonotype: The conserved closing phenylalanine or tryptophan is absent in this CDR3, likely reflecting a read error. The DNA is left out, because the CDR3 cannot be placed on it with certainty; the CDR3 is given as TCRdb lists it. V gene TRBV11-2 combines with J gene TRBJ2-7; the table calls TRBD1, which could not be checked here. Germline V gives CDR1 SGHAT, CDR2 FQNNGV. The CDR3 adds up to 15 amino acids, both ends counted. The CDR3 protein is CASSFKGQATYERYL.

Details on this clonotype: One end of the junction fails to match germline, which may point to a read error. V is TRBV28 and J is TRBJ2-1; the D is unclear. The CDR3 is made up of 13 amino acids. Looked up from germline, CDR1 is MDHEN and CDR2 is SYDVKM. The CDR3 bases are TGTACCAGCACCCCACGGCCTAGCAATGAGCAGTTCTTC. It yields the protein CTSTPRPSNEQFF.

On this clonotype: A much larger clone sits a single nucleotide away, making a read error possible. The gene calls are TRBV4-1 and TRBJ2-2, with D perhaps matching TRBD1 or TRBD2 (5 bases each). The germline V gene has CDR1 MGHRA and CDR2 YSYEKL. The CDR3 contains 17 residues. V was cut by 3 bases and J by 3 bases, with 17 bases left in between. CDR3 sequence: CASSQLGWGLDTGELFF. In DNA form, the CDR3 reads TGCGCCAGCAGCCAGTTAGGTTGGGGGTTGGACACCGGGGAGCTGTTTTTT.

This clonotype was found many times. The CDR3 spells CASSLGAGRTDTQYF. The CDR3 DNA is TGTGCCAGCAGCCTTGGGGCGGGTCGCACAGATACGCAGTATTTT. The gene calls are TRBV5-6 and TRBJ2-3, with D perhaps assigned TRBD1 or TRBD2 (5 bases each). The germline CDR1 and CDR2 sequences are SGHDT and YYEEEE. The CDR3 extends over 15 amino acids. V was trimmed by 4 bases and J by 1 base, leaving 13 bases between them.

In the case of this clonotype: Given a much more abundant clone one base away, this may be a read error. This chain links TRBV14 with TRBJ2-7, with TRBD2 identical over 10 bases. The ends lost 2 bases at V and 6 bases at J; junction bases unmatched: 10. Germline V gene sequence: CDR1 SGHDN, CDR2 FVKESK. This CDR3 comprises 16 residues. CDR3 sequence: CASSQSRLAGAGEQYF. The CDR3 nucleotides read TGTGCCAGCAGCCAATCGCGCCTAGCGGGAGCCGGCGAGCAGTACTTC.

The table lists this clonotype with many counts. V is TRBV6-1 and J is TRBJ2-3; 7 positions match TRBD1. Trimming took 6 bases from V and 1 from J; bases not matched to a gene: 4. The CDR3 consists of 14 residues. Germline CDR1 is MNHNS and CDR2 is SASEGT. The CDR3 here is CASSLTGRTDTQYF. CDR3 bases: TGTGCCAGCAGCCTGACAGGGCGCACAGATACGCAGTATTTT.

This clonotype occurred a few times. The CDR3 DNA is TGTGCCAGCAGCTTGACGATTTCGGGGCAGGGAAGGGATACGCAGTATTTT. Residues: CASSLTISGQGRDTQYF. This rearrangement joins TRBV7-9 to TRBJ2-3; D may be TRBD1 or TRBD2 (5 bases each). V shed 3 bases and J shed 6 bases, with 22 bases lying between them. Germline loops: CDR1 SEHNR, CDR2 FQNEAQ (reference sequence). The CDR3 runs 17 residues.

This clonotype was detected a few times. The chain couples TRBV13 to TRBJ1-2, with TRBD1 matching 9 bases. V trimming: 5 bases; J trimming: 0 bases; junction bases outside the gene matches: 4. This CDR3 has 15 amino acids. Germline CDR1 reads PRHDT; CDR2 reads FYEKMQ (reference sequence). CDR3 coding DNA: TGTGCCAGCAGCAAGAGGACAGGGGCTAACTATGGCTACACCTTC. This gives the protein CASSKRTGANYGYTF.

As for this clonotype: A junction end diverges from the germline sequence, so it may reflect a read error. The V gene is TRBV7-9, the J gene TRBJ2-3; D unresolved. CDR3 length: 15 residues. Germline V gene lookup returns CDR1 SEHNR and CDR2 FQNEAQ (reference sequence). In nucleotides, the CDR3 is TGTGCGAGCAGTAAAGCGCGACCGATCACAGATACGCAGTATTTT. It translates to CASSKARPITDTQYF.

Notes on this clonotype: Possible read error: a much larger clone is one base away. This chain uses TRBV6-5 with TRBJ1-2; 7 nucleotides match TRBD1. The ends lost 4 bases at V and 7 bases at J; junction bases unmatched: 12. The CDR3 sequence is 15 residues long. Germline CDR1 MNHEY, CDR2 SVGAGI. The CDR3 spells CASSFKGGGEVGYTF. In DNA form, the CDR3 reads TGTGCCAGCAGTTTTAAAGGAGGGGGCGAGGTTGGCTACACCTTC.

The chain is built from TRBV11-2 and TRBJ2-7; TRBD2 is a possible D gene (5 bases). Trimming left V 8 bases short and J 0 bases short, with 14 bases between. The CDR3 is 14 residues long. Germline V lookup: CDR1 SGHAT, CDR2 FQNNGV. CDR3 bases: TGTGCCAGCTTTAATCGGGGAACCTCCTACGAGCAGTACTTC. Translation: CASFNRGTSYEQYF.

This clonotype occurred a few times. This rearrangement joins TRBV24-1 to TRBJ2-2, with D perhaps TRBD1 or TRBD2 (5 bases each). V gave up 5 bases and J gave up 8 bases, with 17 bases separating them. This CDR3 has 15 residues. The germline CDR1 and CDR2 sequences are KGHDR and SFDVKD. The CDR3 coding sequence is TGTGCCACCAGTGGATCAGGGACGGCCGCTGGGGAGCTGTTTTTT. Translated, it gives CATSGSGTAAGELFF.

A remark on this clonotype: At one end, the junction sequence differs from germline, possibly due to a read error. The V call is TRBV13, the J call TRBJ2-7, with 9 bases identical to TRBD2. This CDR3 has 17 residues. The germline V gene encodes CDR1 PRHDT and CDR2 FYEKMQ (reference sequence). The CDR3 spells CASSLAGLAPSSYEQYF. CDR3 sequence (DNA): TGCGCCAGCAGCTTAGCTGGACTAGCGCCGAGCTCCTACGAGCAGTACTTC.

The rearrangement uses TRBV5-1 and TRBJ2-3; D is undetermined. Germline V gene lookup returns CDR1 SGHRS and CDR2 YFSETQ. The V gene lost 4 bases and the J gene lost 6 bases, with 18 bases spanning the gap. The CDR3 sequence is 15 residues long. The CDR3 DNA follows: TGCGCCAGCAGCCCTCTCGTGTCCCACACTGATACGCAGTATTTT. Amino acid sequence: CASSPLVSHTDTQYF.

A note on this clonotype: Possible read error: a much larger clone is one base away. The CDR3 DNA is TGTACCAGCAGTTACCGTAGACCCCCCTATCAAGGGGGTGCCAAAAACATTCAGTACTTC. Its translation is CTSSYRRPPYQGGAKNIQYF. The rearrangement links TRBV6-5 to TRBJ2-4; D perhaps matches TRBD1 (6 bases). The CDR3 is 20 residues long. CDR1 and CDR2 (germline): MNHEY, SVGAGI.

In the case of this clonotype: A single base separates this from a much larger clone, so it may be a read error. In this CDR3 the conserved last residue, phenylalanine or tryptophan, is missing, so a read error is likely. V gene TRBV5-1 combines with J gene TRBJ2-3, with 12 bases identical to TRBD2. Germline CDR1 is SGHRS and CDR2 is YFSETQ. The CDR3 covers 15 residues. V dropped 1 base and J dropped 3; count of bases not matched to a gene: 0. CDR3 in amino acids: CASSLTSGRTDTQYV. The CDR3 nucleotides read TGCGCCAGCAGCTTGACTAGCGGGAGGACAGATACGCAGTATGTT.

The table lists this clonotype with a few counts. The chain is built from TRBV29-1 and TRBJ2-2, with 9 bases lining up with TRBD1. The CDR3 contains 15 residues. Germline-derived CDR1 and CDR2 are SQVTM and ANQGSEA. V trimming: 0 bases; J trimming: 8 bases; junction bases outside the gene matches: 7. CDR3 bases: TGCAGCGTTGAAGATCTCGAGACAGGGGGTGGGGAGCTGTTTTTT. Encoded protein: CSVEDLETGGGELFF.

Remarks on this clonotype: A much larger clone lies one base from this, so it may be a read error. This sequence joins TRBV29-1 and TRBJ2-7; 8 positions match TRBD2. V was clipped by 2 bases and J by 5 bases; unmatched bases: 8. CDR3 length: 14 residues. Germline lookup yields CDR1 SQVTM and CDR2 ANQGSEA. CDR3 sequence reads: CSVEMGTRPHEQYF. The CDR3 DNA reads as TGCAGCGTTGAAATGGGGACTAGGCCCCACGAGCAGTACTTC.